Shown below are 9 T cell receptor beta chains from a single sample sequenced in a study of CD8+ T cells in alopecia areata. RNA, once extracted, was reverse transcribed into cDNA for use as the sequencing template. TCRdb's table, derived via immunoSEQ multiplex PCR, lists solely in-frame clones and lacks some. The data hold more than 85,000 clones, with around two fifths observed a single time. The material sequenced was CD4+ T cells sorted from blood. These receptors were obtained from a human donor with alopecia areata.

The chain has TRBV5-1 and TRBJ2-3; D gene uncertain. The CDR3 has 14 residues. The germline gives CDR1 SGHRS, CDR2 YFSETQ. Trimming pared 0 bases from V and 1 base from J, leaving 6 bases between. This chain's CDR3 is CASSLAKGTDTQYF. Written as DNA, the CDR3 is TGCGCCAGCAGCTTGGCCAAGGGCACAGATACGCAGTATTTT.

The V call is TRBV5-1, the J call TRBJ2-2; D unresolved. The CDR3 is 16 residues long. CDR1 and CDR2 (germline): SGHRS, YFSETQ. V was cut by 0 bases and J by 4 bases, with 13 bases left in between. As DNA, the CDR3 is TGCGCCAGCAGCTTGGAGTCGCGCCAGCTCACCGGGGAGCTGTTTTTT. Translated, it gives CASSLESRQLTGELFF.

This sequence joins TRBV5-4 and TRBJ2-2; 7 bases map to TRBD2. The CDR3 covers 15 residues. Germline loops: CDR1 SGHNT, CDR2 YYREEE (reference sequence). After removal of 0 bases from V and 4 bases from J, the junction contained 3 bases not matched to a gene. The CDR3 spells CASSLGTSVTGELFF. DNA of the CDR3: TGTGCCAGCAGCTTGGGGACTAGTGTCACCGGGGAGCTGTTTTTT. The variable domain in full, completed from reference TRBV5-4 and TRBJ2-2, reads ETGVTQSPTHLIKTRGQQVTLRCSSQSGHNTVSWYQQALGQGPQFIFQYYREEENGRGNFPPRFSGLQFPNYSSELNVNALELDDSALYLCASSLGTSVTGELFFGEGSRLTVL.

J is TRBJ2-7 and V is TRBV19, with TRBD2 matching over 7 bases. This CDR3 is built from 15 residues. Trimming took 6 bases from V and 6 from J; bases not matched to a gene: 14. Germline loops: CDR1 LNHDA, CDR2 SQIVND (reference sequence). CDR3 DNA: TGTGCCAGTAGGATGAAAGGATCGGGACTACTCGAGCAGTACTTC. This sequence encodes CASRMKGSGLLEQYF.

This sequence joins TRBV28 and TRBJ1-1, with no clear D. The CDR3 loop spans 14 amino acids. The germline CDR1 and CDR2 sequences are MDHEN and SYDVKM. Trimming left V 6 bases short and J 2 bases short, with 13 bases between. CDR3 region: CASSIRTVNTEAFF. The DNA of the CDR3 is TGTGCCAGCAGCATACGGACGGTTAACACTGAAGCTTTCTTT.

The chain employs TRBV4-3 and TRBJ2-1, with 9 bases lining up with TRBD2. CDR3 length equals 14 residues. The junction had 7 bases not matched to a gene; V was cut back by 4 bases and J by 9 bases. Germline CDR1 and CDR2: LGHNA and YSLEER. CDR3 sequence: CASSLQREVGEQFF. CDR3 nucleotides: TGCGCCAGCAGCCTCCAGCGGGAGGTGGGTGAGCAGTTCTTC.

This chain connects TRBV23-1 to TRBJ2-7; no clear D gene. TRBV23-1 is recorded as an ORF, its role being uncertain. Trimming removed 0 bases from V and 3 bases from J, with 6 bases in between. The CDR3 covers 13 residues. The CDR3 sequence is CASSQSRNYEQYF. Written as DNA, the CDR3 is TGCGCCAGCAGTCAATCGAGGAACTACGAGCAGTACTTC.

V usage is TRBV5-4 and J usage is TRBJ2-5; the match to TRBD2 covers 13 bases. Germline lookup yields CDR1 SGHNT and CDR2 YYREEE (reference sequence). CDR3 size: 16 residues. With V trimmed by 4 bases and J by 5 bases, 8 bases remained unmatched. The CDR3 DNA sequence: TGTGCCAGCAGCAGTCCGGGACTAGCGGGGTCGGAGACCCAGTACTTC. It is translated as CASSSPGLAGSETQYF. Drawing the rest from reference TRBV5-4 and TRBJ2-5, the complete variable domain is ETGVTQSPTHLIKTRGQQVTLRCSSQSGHNTVSWYQQALGQGPQFIFQYYREEENGRGNFPPRFSGLQFPNYSSELNVNALELDDSALYLCASSSPGLAGSETQYFGPGTRLLVL.

In this sample, this clone turned up a few times. The chain has TRBV28 and TRBJ2-4; D remains unclear. Germline-derived CDR1 and CDR2 are MDHEN and SYDVKM. Trimming removed 9 bases at V and 0 bases at J, with 12 bases between. This CDR3 is 14 amino acids long. In DNA form, the CDR3 reads TGTGCCAGTAAGCAGCCCCTAGCCAAAAACATTCAGTACTTC. Protein: CASKQPLAKNIQYF.